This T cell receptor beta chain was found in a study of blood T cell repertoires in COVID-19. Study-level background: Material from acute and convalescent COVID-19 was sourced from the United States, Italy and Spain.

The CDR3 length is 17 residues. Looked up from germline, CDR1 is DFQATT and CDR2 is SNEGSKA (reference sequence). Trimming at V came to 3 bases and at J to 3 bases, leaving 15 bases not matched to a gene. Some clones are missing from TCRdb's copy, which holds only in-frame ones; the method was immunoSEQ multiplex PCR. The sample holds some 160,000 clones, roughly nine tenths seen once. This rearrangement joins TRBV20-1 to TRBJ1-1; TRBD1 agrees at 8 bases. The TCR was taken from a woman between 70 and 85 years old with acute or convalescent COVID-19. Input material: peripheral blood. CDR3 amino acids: CSASRGRQGRKDTEAFF. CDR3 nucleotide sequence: TGCAGTGCTAGTCGAGGCCGACAGGGGAGGAAAGACACTGAAGCTTTCTTT.